This T cell receptor (beta chain) was sequenced in a study of radiotherapy plus CTLA-4 blockade in lung cancer. Produced via immunoSEQ multiplex PCR; TCRdb's table is partial and in-frame only. Of 35,000 to 40,000 clones listed, around 85% are singletons. Study-level points and caveats: Interferon-beta, together with early blood T cell clone dynamics, reportedly best predicted response.

Germline CDR1 is SGHNT and CDR2 is YYREEE (reference sequence). With V trimmed by 2 bases and J by 0 bases, 5 bases remained unmatched. This CDR3 has 16 residues. Turning to this clone: Its antigen is unidentified.

The sequence came from a human donor with non-small cell lung cancer who had stable disease on radiotherapy plus ipilimumab. Here the sequenced sample was peripheral blood, taken from a patient treated with radiotherapy plus ipilimumab. The chain couples TRBV5-4 to TRBJ2-1; 7 bases are shared with TRBD1. CDR3 protein: CASSLNRGVSYNEQFF. CDR3 DNA sequence: TGTGCCAGCAGCTTAAACAGGGGCGTCTCCTACAATGAGCAGTTCTTC.